The entry that follows covers one TCR beta chain sequence. Other nucleotide sequences in the sample specify the same CDR3. V lost 3 bases, J lost 7 bases, and 13 bases lay in between. Per the germline V gene, CDR1 is SEHNR and CDR2 is FQNEAQ (reference sequence). The CDR3 has 13 amino acids. Libraries were prepared by immunoSEQ multiplex PCR; TCRdb keeps only in-frame clonotypes and omits some of them. The data contain some 130,000 clones, roughly 89% of them singletons. The data are from a study of control samples from healthy donors and cancer patients. The V gene is TRBV7-9, the J gene TRBJ2-7; D gene unclear. This clonotype was sampled from a man younger than 30 in good health. The sample was blood. CDR3 DNA sequence: TGTGCCAGCAGCTTCGGGCGCAGGTCGGAGCAGTACTTC. It specifies CASSFGRRSEQYF.